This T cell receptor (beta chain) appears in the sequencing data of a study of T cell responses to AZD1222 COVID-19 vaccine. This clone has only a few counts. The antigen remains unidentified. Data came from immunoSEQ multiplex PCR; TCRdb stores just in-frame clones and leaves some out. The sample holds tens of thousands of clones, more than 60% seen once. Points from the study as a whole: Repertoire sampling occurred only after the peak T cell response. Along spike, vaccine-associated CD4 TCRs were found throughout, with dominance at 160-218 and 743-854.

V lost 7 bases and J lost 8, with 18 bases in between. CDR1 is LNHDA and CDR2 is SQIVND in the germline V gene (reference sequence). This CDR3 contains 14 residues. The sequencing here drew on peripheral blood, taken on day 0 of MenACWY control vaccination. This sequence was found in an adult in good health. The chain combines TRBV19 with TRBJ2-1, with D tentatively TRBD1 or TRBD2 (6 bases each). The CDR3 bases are TGTGCCAGTACCCGCCCCCAGGGGAGGCATGAGCAGTTCTTC. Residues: CASTRPQGRHEQFF.